These 20 T cell receptor beta chains came from one sample sequenced in a study of CD8 T cells in Susac syndrome. The RNA input was about 0.45 to 1 ug, and it was reverse transcribed with random hexamers. TCRdb called the immunoSEQ multiplex PCR reads again in MiXCR, with one record for every CDR3 protein. The sample consists of about 160,000 distinct CDR3 sequences, over 85% of them appearing once. The specimen was CD4+ T cells from PBMCs. The receptors were sampled from a human donor in good health.

The chain is built from TRBV13 and TRBJ1-6; 7 bases agree with TRBD1. The CDR3 contains 15 residues. J gave up 0 bases and V 8 bases, and 4 bases lay outside the gene matches. Germline V lookup: CDR1 PRHDT, CDR2 FYEKMQ (reference sequence). The CDR3 nucleotides are TGTGCCAGCTCACAGGGGAGCTCCTATAATTCACCCCTCCACTTT. Amino acid sequence: CASSQGSSYNSPLHF.

The CDR3 nucleotides are TGCAGTGACAACCCATTTCCTTGGGGAGAAGGCAATCAGCCCCAGCATTTT. It encodes CSDNPFPWGEGNQPQHF. The chain links TRBV20-1 to TRBJ1-5; D uncertain. The length of the CDR3 is 17 residues. Per the germline V gene, CDR1 is DFQATT and CDR2 is SNEGSKA (reference sequence). With 7 bases removed from V and 2 bases from J, the gap between germline ends came to 24 bases.

This chain uses TRBV5-1 with TRBJ2-5, with 7 positions matching TRBD2. The germline gives CDR1 SGHRS, CDR2 YFSETQ. Trimming took 5 bases from V and 1 from J; bases not matched to a gene: 8. The CDR3 is 15 amino acids. The CDR3 region is CASRPQLALQETQYF. The CDR3 nucleotides read TGCGCCAGCAGACCTCAACTAGCGCTCCAAGAGACCCAGTACTTC.

This sequence joins TRBV3-1 and TRBJ1-2; D uncertain. This CDR3 is built from 14 residues. The V gene lost 4 bases and the J gene lost 4 bases, with 13 bases spanning the gap. Per germline, CDR1 LGHDT and CDR2 YNNKEL (reference sequence). CDR3 residues: CASSLGGAFYGYTF. The CDR3 coding sequence is TGTGCCAGCAGCCTTGGAGGCGCCTTCTATGGCTACACCTTC.

This clonotype has only one observation. The chain has TRBV29-1 and TRBJ2-7; perhaps TRBD1 as D (6 bases). CDR3 size: 13 residues. V lost 7 bases to trimming and J lost 3 bases, with 16 bases between them. The germline V gene has CDR1 SQVTM and CDR2 ANQGSEA. The DNA of the CDR3 is TGCAGCGCCCGGACAGACCGTTTCTACGAGCAGTACTTC. Translation: CSARTDRFYEQYF.

This clonotype was seen once. The V gene is TRBV9, the J gene TRBJ1-5, with unresolved D. Germline values: CDR1 SGDLS, CDR2 YYNGEE. Trimming removed 1 base from V and 5 bases from J, with 10 bases in between. The length of the CDR3 is 14 residues. CDR3 residues: CASSVQADHQPQHF. CDR3 coding DNA: TGTGCCAGCAGCGTACAGGCGGACCATCAGCCCCAGCATTTT.

This chain connects TRBV3-1 to TRBJ1-1; possible D gene TRBD1, 5 bases. Trimming took 1 base from V and 1 from J, leaving 7 bases between them. This CDR3 is built from 14 residues. Per the germline V gene, CDR1 is LGHDT and CDR2 is YNNKEL (reference sequence). CDR3 residues: CASSQGQPNTEAFF. CDR3 nucleotides: TGTGCCAGCAGCCAAGGACAGCCGAACACTGAAGCTTTCTTT.

The chain couples TRBV7-2 to TRBJ1-2; 7 positions agree with TRBD1. The CDR3 extends over 13 amino acids. Germline V gene data show CDR1 as SGHTA and CDR2 as FQGNSA. With V trimmed by 3 bases and J by 8 bases, 6 bases remained unmatched. As DNA, the CDR3 is TGTGCCAGCAGCTTGAAGACAGGGCTGGGCTACACCTTC. Protein product: CASSLKTGLGYTF.

The chain carries TRBV3-1 and TRBJ2-3, with D tentatively TRBD1 or TRBD2 (5 bases each). This CDR3 spans 12 amino acids. Germline-derived CDR1 and CDR2 are LGHDT and YNNKEL (reference sequence). Between the trimmed V and J ends, which lost 6 bases and 5 bases, there was a span of 9 bases. The CDR3 protein is CASRSGGDTQYF. DNA of the CDR3: TGTGCCAGCAGGAGTGGGGGAGATACGCAGTATTTT.

The chain recombines TRBV6-6 with TRBJ2-5, with D perhaps matching TRBD2 (5 bases). The V gene's germline CDR1 is MNHNY and CDR2 SVGAGI (reference sequence). The CDR3 consists of 14 residues. V lost 4 bases and J lost 1, with 10 bases in between. CDR3 in DNA: TGTGCCAGCAGTTTGGCGGCGGGCCAAGAGACCCAGTACTTC. This gives the protein CASSLAAGQETQYF.

This rearrangement joins TRBV12-3 or TRBV12-4 to TRBJ2-5, with TRBD2 as a possible D gene (7 bases). V was clipped by 5 bases and J by 5 bases, with 18 bases between them. The CDR3 is 15 residues long. The chain's CDR3 is CASSPSAGEGETQYF. DNA of the CDR3: TGTGCCAGCAGTCCTTCCGCAGGGGAGGGCGAGACCCAGTACTTC.

This rearrangement joins TRBV20-1 to TRBJ2-1; no clear D gene. The CDR3 extends over 11 amino acids. CDR1 is DFQATT, CDR2 SNEGSKA, per germline (reference sequence). V lost 6 bases and J lost 11, with 14 bases in between. The CDR3 sequence: CSAKLAEQQFF. Here the CDR3 DNA reads TGCAGTGCGAAGTTAGCAGAACAGCAGTTCTTC.

The chain is built from TRBV12-2 and TRBJ1-2. TRBV12-2 is listed as a pseudogene. The CDR3 consists of 20 residues. The CDR3 DNA is TGTGCAAGTCGCTTATGCTGGGGTTGCCGGTCTTGGCCCTCTAACTATGGCTACACCTTC. Protein sequence: CASRLCWGCRSWPSNYGYTF.

The DNA for the CDR3 is TGTGCCAGCACCATCCTGAACGGACAGAATGGCTACACCTTC. This sequence encodes CASTILNGQNGYTF. The chain joins TRBV28 to TRBJ1-2, with D possibly being TRBD1 (6 bases). Trimming cost V 7 bases and J 6 bases, with 18 bases left between them. The germline V gene encodes CDR1 MDHEN and CDR2 SYDVKM. This CDR3 is built from 14 residues.

The chain has TRBV6-2 or TRBV6-3 and TRBJ2-1; 7 bases are a match to TRBD2. CDR1 MNHEY and CDR2 SVGEGT come from the germline V gene. The CDR3 contains 13 residues. This chain's CDR3 is CAAGGTDYNEQFF. The CDR3 DNA reads as TGTGCAGCCGGGGGGACGGACTACAATGAGCAGTTCTTC.

The chain is built from TRBV10-2 and TRBJ2-1; D uncertain. Trimming pared 1 base from V and 10 bases from J, leaving 14 bases between. The germline V gene encodes CDR1 WSHSY and CDR2 SAAADI. The CDR3 has 14 residues. The CDR3: CASSEYLPLEEQFF. The CDR3 coding sequence is TGCGCCAGCAGTGAGTACCTACCCCTGGAGGAGCAGTTCTTC.

The rearrangement uses TRBV18 and TRBJ2-7; D unresolved. CDR3 length: 12 amino acids. The V gene's germline CDR1 is KGHSH and CDR2 LQKENI. The ends were cut back, 1 base at V and 5 bases at J, with 6 bases in the middle. CDR3 coding DNA: TGTGCCAGCTCACCACTCGGAGACGAGCAGTACTTC. It codes for CASSPLGDEQYF.

The J gene is TRBJ2-5, the V gene TRBV24-1, with D perhaps matching TRBD1 (6 bases). The V and J ends lost 5 bases and 1 base respectively, with 10 bases between them. This CDR3 comprises 14 residues. Per germline, CDR1 KGHDR and CDR2 SFDVKD. The CDR3 loop is CATSGGGPQETQYF. The CDR3 bases are TGTGCCACCAGTGGTGGGGGCCCCCAAGAGACCCAGTACTTC.

The chain combines TRBV20-1 with TRBJ1-4, with D maybe TRBD1 (6 bases). With 0 bases removed from V and 4 bases from J, the gap between germline ends came to 15 bases. CDR3 length equals 16 residues. CDR1 is DFQATT and CDR2 is SNEGSKA in the germline V gene (reference sequence). Here the CDR3 reads CSARDPRGALNEKLFF. DNA of the CDR3: TGCAGTGCTAGAGATCCCCGGGGGGCCCTTAATGAAAAACTGTTTTTT.

V gene TRBV5-6 combines with J gene TRBJ1-2, with unresolved D. Trimming removed 1 base at V and 8 bases at J, with 12 bases between. This CDR3 has 13 residues. Per germline, CDR1 SGHDT and CDR2 YYEEEE. In nucleotides, the CDR3 is TGTGCCAGCAGCTTGTTATCGATTATCGGCTACACCTTC. It translates to CASSLLSIIGYTF.